The entry that follows covers one T cell receptor (beta chain) sequence. No antigen is known for it. Produced via immunoSEQ multiplex PCR; TCRdb's table is partial and in-frame only. The data hold around 110,000 clones, with 70% to 90% observed a single time. The entry originates in a study of T cell responses to AZD1222 COVID-19 vaccine. The study's findings and limits: CD4 TCRs covered the whole spike, strongest at regions 160-218 and 743-854. Among AZD1222 vaccinees, only 5 or 6 were seropositive at baseline. Clonal diversity may have been underestimated in mostly white British donors. Receipt of two AZD1222 doses was followed by a rise in Spike-specific TCR breadth and depth.

V dropped 8 bases and J dropped 4; count of bases not matched to a gene: 5. The CDR3 has 14 amino acids. Germline-derived CDR1 and CDR2 are MNHEY and SVGAGI. This sequence was found in an adult in good health. The chain combines TRBV6-5 with TRBJ2-1; 10 nucleotides agree with TRBD1. Sequenced here: peripheral blood, sampled on day 0 of MenACWY control vaccination. CDR3 bases: TGTGCCAGCCAAGACAGGGGGCAATACAATGAGCAGTTCTTC. Translating gives CASQDRGQYNEQFF.